What follows are 29 T cell receptor beta chains derived from one specimen sequenced in a study of CD4 T cells in relation to SARS-CoV-2 and coronaviruses. TCRdb keeps only in-frame clones here, not all; method: immunoSEQ multiplex PCR. The table has tens of thousands of clones, about four fifths seen once. The antigens these receptors bind are not known. Material for sequencing was naive CD4+ T cells from PBMCs, cultured in vitro. Indicated subset: naive CD4+ T cells isolated by negative enrichment. These receptors all come from an adult with COVID-19.

The J gene is TRBJ2-7, the V gene TRBV5-4; a possible D gene is TRBD1 (5 bases). The CDR3 contains 16 residues. Germline CDR1 is SGHNT and CDR2 is YYREEE (reference sequence). V dropped 4 bases and J dropped 2 bases, with 19 bases sitting between them. CDR3 residues: CASSSLMDTGTYEQYF. CDR3 coding DNA: TGTGCCAGCAGCAGCTTAATGGACACTGGAACCTACGAGCAGTACTTC.

The V gene is TRBV27, the J gene TRBJ1-4, with 7 bases aligning to TRBD1. Germline V gives CDR1 MNHEY, CDR2 SMNVEV (reference sequence). There are 14 residues in the CDR3. V was clipped by 4 bases and J by 8 bases; unmatched bases: 7. The CDR3: CASSSDRVGEKLFF. DNA for the CDR3: TGTGCCAGCAGTTCCGACAGGGTAGGAGAAAAACTGTTTTTT.

The chain recombines TRBV5-5 with TRBJ1-2; D ambiguous. CDR3 length: 15 amino acids. V was clipped by 4 bases and J by 4 bases, with 17 bases between them. Germline V lookup: CDR1 SGHKS, CDR2 YYEKEE (reference sequence). Here the CDR3 DNA reads TGTGCCAGCAGCCCGGTCGTTGATGAGTCCTATGGCTACACCTTC. Translated: CASSPVVDESYGYTF.

The J gene is TRBJ1-6, the V gene TRBV7-6; no reliable D call. Germline lookup yields CDR1 SGHVS and CDR2 FNYEAQ. CDR3 length: 14 amino acids. Trimming cost V 3 bases and J 7 bases, with 10 bases left between them. The CDR3 DNA follows: TGTGCCAGCAGCTTCTTGGGAGACAATTCACCCCTCCACTTT. Its translation: CASSFLGDNSPLHF.

The chain uses TRBV7-8 and TRBJ1-2; D unclear. The CDR3 is 15 amino acids. Trimming took 5 bases from V and 6 from J, leaving 19 bases between them. The germline V gene encodes CDR1 SGHVS and CDR2 FQNEAQ. CDR3 in DNA: TGTGCCAGCAGCCCCCGGTGGGAGGGTTGGGATGGCTACACCTTC. Its protein is CASSPRWEGWDGYTF.

The rearrangement links TRBV19 to TRBJ2-5, with D perhaps TRBD2 (5 bases). The CDR3 runs to 14 residues. V was clipped by 3 bases and J by 7 bases, with 15 bases between them. The germline gives CDR1 LNHDA, CDR2 SQIVND (reference sequence). CDR3: CASSILRGSGTQYF. In DNA, the CDR3 is TGTGCCAGTAGTATCTTAAGAGGGTCCGGGACCCAGTACTTC.

The chain carries TRBV30 and TRBJ2-1; D might be TRBD2 (5 bases). Trimming shortened V by 0 bases and J by 3 bases, and 18 bases separated the two germline ends. From germline, CDR1 is GTSNPN and CDR2 SVGIG (reference sequence). This CDR3 contains 17 residues. Here the CDR3 reads CAWSVLDITEGYNEQFF. The CDR3 nucleotides read TGTGCCTGGAGTGTCCTCGACATCACCGAGGGCTACAATGAGCAGTTCTTC.

V is TRBV13 and J is TRBJ2-3, with D unresolved. This CDR3 has 14 amino acids. Germline loops: CDR1 PRHDT, CDR2 FYEKMQ (reference sequence). With 3 bases removed from V and 6 bases from J, the gap between germline ends came to 13 bases. CDR3 loop: CASSFRSSPDTQYF. In DNA, the CDR3 is TGTGCCAGCAGCTTTAGGTCTAGTCCGGATACGCAGTATTTT.

V gene TRBV11-3 combines with J gene TRBJ2-5, with TRBD2 identical over 8 bases. The ends lost 3 bases at V and 1 base at J; junction bases unmatched: 4. CDR1 is SGHNT, CDR2 YENEEA, per germline. The CDR3 totals 15 residues. The CDR3 nucleotides are TGTGCCAGCAGCTTTGGGAGCGGGGGCCAAGAGACCCAGTACTTC. The encoded protein is CASSFGSGGQETQYF.

CDR3 coding DNA: TGTGCCAGCAGCCACCTTTGGGCGGAGAGCTCCTACGAGCAGTACTTC. Translation: CASSHLWAESSYEQYF. V is TRBV14 and J is TRBJ2-7; no reliable D call. The CDR3 is 16 residues long. V dropped 3 bases and J dropped 0 bases, with 15 bases sitting between them. The germline gives CDR1 SGHDN, CDR2 FVKESK.

The V call is TRBV4-1, the J call TRBJ1-2; the D is unclear. V was pared by 3 bases and J by 4 bases, with 6 bases between. The CDR3 extends over 12 amino acids. Germline assignment: CDR1 MGHRA and CDR2 YSYEKL. This CDR3 reads CASSQTGYGYTF. The DNA of the CDR3 is TGCGCCAGCAGCCAGACGGGCTATGGCTACACCTTC.

This clone was picked up a small number of times. The chain joins TRBV11-2 to TRBJ2-1; TRBD2 aligns across 11 bases. With 1 base clipped from V and 7 bases from J, the junction kept 9 bases outside the gene matches. Germline CDR1 is SGHAT and CDR2 is FQNNGV. This CDR3 is built from 17 residues. CDR3 amino acids: CASSLAPTSGRWNEQFF. As DNA, the CDR3 is TGTGCCAGCAGCTTAGCCCCCACTAGCGGGAGATGGAATGAGCAGTTCTTC.

The chain is built from TRBV4-3 and TRBJ2-2; D uncertain. V lost 4 bases and J lost 1, with 10 bases in between. This CDR3 spans 15 amino acids. Germline V gene data show CDR1 as LGHNA and CDR2 as YSLEER. The DNA of the CDR3 is TGCGCCAGCAGCCCCCAATCTTTGAACACCGGGGAGCTGTTTTTT. Encoded protein: CASSPQSLNTGELFF.

The chain is built from TRBV15 and TRBJ2-3; 9 bases are shared with TRBD1. In germline, CDR1 is LNHNV, CDR2 YYDKDF (reference sequence). The CDR3 is made up of 17 amino acids. The ends lost 4 bases at V and 0 bases at J; junction bases unmatched: 8. The CDR3 DNA reads TGTGCCACCAGCACCCCGGCGGGACAGGGTAGCACAGATACGCAGTATTTT. Amino acids: CATSTPAGQGSTDTQYF.

The chain combines TRBV30 with TRBJ2-1; 8 nucleotides align to TRBD2. The germline CDR1 and CDR2 sequences are GTSNPN and SVGIG (reference sequence). V was clipped by 4 bases and J by 5 bases; unmatched bases: 7. The CDR3 consists of 14 residues. CDR3 coding DNA: TGTGCCTGGACCCGGCCCGGGAGGGACAATGAGCAGTTCTTC. Its translation: CAWTRPGRDNEQFF.

The chain joins TRBV18 to TRBJ2-7; TRBD2 matches 10 bases. The germline V gene encodes CDR1 KGHSH and CDR2 LQKENI. The CDR3 covers 14 residues. Trimming at V came to 6 bases and at J to 2 bases, leaving 4 bases not matched to a gene. The CDR3 DNA follows: TGTGCCAGCTCTCTAGCGGGAGACCCCTACGAGCAGTACTTC. Its protein product is CASSLAGDPYEQYF.

The CDR3 spells CASSGDRGGSYNEQFF. The CDR3 coding sequence is TGTGCCAGCAGCGGGGACAGGGGAGGCTCCTACAATGAGCAGTTCTTC. V and J are TRBV28 and TRBJ2-1; TRBD1 matches 10 bases. This CDR3 is 16 amino acids long. The germline V gene encodes CDR1 MDHEN and CDR2 SYDVKM. Germline trimming cut 6 bases from V and 0 bases from J; bases unmatched to any gene: 5.

The genes are TRBV29-1 and TRBJ1-1; D not resolved. This CDR3 is built from 12 residues. Trimming cost V 1 base and J 2 bases, with 5 bases left between them. Germline V CDR1 and CDR2: SQVTM, ANQGSEA. The CDR3 here is CSVEVSNTEAFF. The CDR3 nucleotides read TGCAGCGTTGAAGTGTCTAACACTGAAGCTTTCTTT.

The J gene is TRBJ2-7, the V gene TRBV19; the match to TRBD1 covers 8 bases. The V and J ends lost 6 bases and 5 bases, in that order; junction bases with no gene match: 6. The CDR3 spans 13 residues. Germline CDR1 reads LNHDA; CDR2 reads SQIVND (reference sequence). This CDR3 is CASRSGGGNEQYF. CDR3 in DNA: TGTGCCAGTAGGTCAGGGGGCGGAAACGAGCAGTACTTC.

The V call is TRBV7-9, the J call TRBJ2-5; 8 nucleotides match TRBD2. V lost 3 bases, J lost 2 bases, and 11 bases stayed unmatched. The CDR3 sequence is 17 residues long. In germline, CDR1 is SEHNR, CDR2 FQNEAQ (reference sequence). CDR3 sequence (DNA): TGTGCCAGCAGCTTGGGCCCGCGGGGGGACAAACAAGAGACCCAGTACTTC. This encodes CASSLGPRGDKQETQYF.

This chain uses TRBV10-3 with TRBJ2-1; no reliable D call. The CDR3 covers 14 residues. Trimming shortened V by 4 bases and J by 8 bases, and 15 bases separated the two germline ends. Germline CDR1 and CDR2: ENHRY and SYGVKD. CDR3 in DNA: TGTGCCATCAGTGCCACAAATGTGGGCGATGAGCAGTTCTTC. Translated, it gives CAISATNVGDEQFF.

The chain is built from TRBV20-1 and TRBJ1-1, with D possibly matching TRBD1 (5 bases). CDR1 DFQATT and CDR2 SNEGSKA come from the germline V gene (reference sequence). V was shortened by 3 bases and J by 5 bases, with 13 bases between the two germline ends. This CDR3 region has 13 residues. CDR3 bases: TGCAGTGCTAGTGGGACCTTGGGGACTGAAGCTTTCTTT. It codes for CSASGTLGTEAFF.

The rearrangement uses TRBV19 and TRBJ1-1, with TRBD1 as a possible D gene (5 bases). This CDR3 is 14 amino acids long. Deletions cut 7 bases from V and 4 bases from J, with 16 bases between. Germline V gene lookup returns CDR1 LNHDA and CDR2 SQIVND (reference sequence). The CDR3 DNA reads as TGTGCCAGTAACACAATGGGGGGGAGCACTGAAGCTTTCTTT. Its protein is CASNTMGGSTEAFF.

The sample holds a few counts of this clone. The chain uses TRBV12-3 or TRBV12-4 and TRBJ2-2; D unresolved. The CDR3 extends over 13 amino acids. V was trimmed by 7 bases and J by 4 bases, leaving 10 bases between them. For the CDR3, the DNA is TGTGCCAGCATTCGGGTCGGCACCGGGGAGCTGTTTTTT. This encodes CASIRVGTGELFF.

This chain connects TRBV9 to TRBJ2-1; D remains ambiguous. V was pared by 0 bases and J by 7 bases, with 5 bases between. CDR3 length: 12 residues. Germline CDR1 is SGDLS and CDR2 is YYNGEE. CDR3 in DNA: TGTGCCAGCAGCGTAGGGCGGAATGAGCAGTTCTTC. Translation gives CASSVGRNEQFF.

CDR3 DNA sequence: TGTGCCAGCAGTTACTCGACCGGGGAGCTGTTTTTT. Translating gives CASSYSTGELFF. V is TRBV6-5 and J is TRBJ2-2; D not resolved. Trimming removed 0 bases at V and 5 bases at J, with 1 base between. CDR1 MNHEY and CDR2 SVGAGI come from the germline V gene. The CDR3 is made up of 12 amino acids.

The sample holds a few counts of this clone. The chain recombines TRBV4-2 with TRBJ2-2; D gene ambiguous. This CDR3 contains 15 residues. With 0 bases removed from V and 3 bases from J, the gap between germline ends came to 8 bases. Germline CDR1 is LGHNA and CDR2 is YNFKEQ. CDR3: CASSQEGLDTGELFF. CDR3 nucleotides: TGTGCCAGCAGCCAAGAGGGTCTCGACACCGGGGAGCTGTTTTTT.

V and J are TRBV5-1 and TRBJ1-2; D is unclear. This CDR3 contains 13 residues. The germline V and J ends were trimmed by 1 base and 5 bases, with 9 bases remaining between them. The germline gives CDR1 SGHRS, CDR2 YFSETQ. The CDR3 reads CASSLIVGYGYTF. The DNA for the CDR3 is TGCGCCAGCAGCTTGATCGTAGGTTATGGCTACACCTTC.

The J gene is TRBJ2-7, the V gene TRBV15; perhaps TRBD1 as D (6 bases). Per the germline V gene, CDR1 is LNHNV and CDR2 is YYDKDF (reference sequence). This CDR3 region has 13 residues. Between the trimmed V and J ends, which lost 4 bases and 5 bases, there was a span of 12 bases. In DNA, the CDR3 is TGTGCCACCAGCACCGACAGGATTAACGAGCAGTACTTC. It yields the protein CATSTDRINEQYF.